What follows describes a single TCR beta chain. Its antigen is unidentified. Other DNA variants within this sample encode the same CDR3. Treatment described: around 19 received Ad26.COV2.S at low or high dose, single or two shots; several received placebo; per-sample allocation not given. After the first vaccine or placebo injection, samples were drawn on day 63. Donation came from an adult in Boston who was aged 18-55 years. Spike of the Wuhan-strain SARS-CoV-2 was expressed by an Ad26 vector, which formed the vaccine. This record comes from a study of Ad26.COV2.S vaccination and SARS-CoV-2 variants. Study overall: Ad26.COV2.S was injected intramuscularly once or twice, 56 days apart. General study findings and limits: Ad26.COV2.S recipients had broader spike-specific TCRs (P = 0.0014).

Sequencing was performed with immunoSEQ multiplex PCR; in TCRdb, only in-frame clones are kept and a portion is missing. The data show 510,000 or so clones, about 83% seen once. The receptor comes from a person between 18 and 60 years old who received the Ad26.COV2.S COVID-19 vaccine or a placebo. The material was peripheral blood, obtained in a trial of Ad26.COV2.S vaccine versus placebo.

CDR3 sequence: CASSSGLAVTDTQYF. CDR3 coding DNA: TGCGCCAGCAGCAGCGGACTAGCGGTCACAGATACGCAGTATTTT. The chain is built from TRBV5-1 and TRBJ2-3, with 10 bases matching TRBD2. The V gene end was trimmed by 4 bases and the J gene end by 2 bases; junction bases not matched to a gene: 4. The CDR3 sequence is 15 residues long. Per the germline V gene, CDR1 is SGHRS and CDR2 is YFSETQ.